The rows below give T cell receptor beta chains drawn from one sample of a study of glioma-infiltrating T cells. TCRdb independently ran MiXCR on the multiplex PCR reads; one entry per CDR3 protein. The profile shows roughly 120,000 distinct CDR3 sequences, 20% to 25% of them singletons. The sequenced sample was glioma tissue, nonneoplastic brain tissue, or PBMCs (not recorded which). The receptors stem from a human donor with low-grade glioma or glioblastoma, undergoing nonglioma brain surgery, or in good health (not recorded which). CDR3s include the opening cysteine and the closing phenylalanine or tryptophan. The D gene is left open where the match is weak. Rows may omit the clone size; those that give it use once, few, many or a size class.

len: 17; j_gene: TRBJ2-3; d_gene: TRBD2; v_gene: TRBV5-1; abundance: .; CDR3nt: TGCGCCAGCAGCGCATGGACTAGCGGGGCGAGGACAGATACGCAGTATTTT; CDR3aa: CASSAWTSGARTDTQYF
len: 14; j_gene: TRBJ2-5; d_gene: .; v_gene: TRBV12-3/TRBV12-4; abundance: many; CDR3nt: TGTGCCAGCACCCTTAGGGCGCCTGAAGAGACCCAGTACTTC; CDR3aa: CASTLRAPEETQYF
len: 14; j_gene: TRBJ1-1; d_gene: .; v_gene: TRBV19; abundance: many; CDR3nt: TGTGCCAGTAGCAGTATAGGGGAGGACACTGAAGCTTTCTTT; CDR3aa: CASSSIGEDTEAFF
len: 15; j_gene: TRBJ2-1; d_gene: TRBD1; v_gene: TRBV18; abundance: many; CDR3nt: TGTGCCAGCTCCCCTCCCGGACAGGGCCGTCATGAGCAGTTCTTC; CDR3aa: CASSPPGQGRHEQFF
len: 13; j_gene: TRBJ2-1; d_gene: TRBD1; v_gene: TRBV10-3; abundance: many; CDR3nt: TGTGCCTCCTACGGGACAGGGTACAATGAGCAGTTCTTC; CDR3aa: CASYGTGYNEQFF
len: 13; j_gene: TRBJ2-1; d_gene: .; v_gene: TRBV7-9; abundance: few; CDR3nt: TGTGCCAGCAGCTCCCTATACTACAATGAGCAGTTCTTC; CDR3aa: CASSSLYYNEQFF
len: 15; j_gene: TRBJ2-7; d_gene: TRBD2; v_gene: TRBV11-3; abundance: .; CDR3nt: TGTGCCAGCAGCCGAGGACTAGCGGGAGTCGACGAGCAGTACTTC; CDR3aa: CASSRGLAGVDEQYF
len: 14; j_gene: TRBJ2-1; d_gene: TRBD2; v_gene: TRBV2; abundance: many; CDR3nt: TGTGCCAGCAGTTGGACTAGCGGGAGGTGTGAGCAGTTCTTC; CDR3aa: CASSWTSGRCEQFF
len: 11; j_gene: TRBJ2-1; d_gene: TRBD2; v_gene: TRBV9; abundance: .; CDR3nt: TGTGCCTATCACAATAGCGGGAAGCAGTTCTTC; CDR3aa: CAYHNSGKQFF
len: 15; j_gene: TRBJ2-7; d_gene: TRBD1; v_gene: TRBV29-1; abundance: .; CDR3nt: TGCAGCGTTGCTAACTTGGACAGGGGAAAAGACGAGCAGTACTTC; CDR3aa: CSVANLDRGKDEQYF
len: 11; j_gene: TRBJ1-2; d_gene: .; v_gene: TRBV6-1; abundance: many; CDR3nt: TGTGCCAGCAGTGAAGGCTATGGCTACACCTTC; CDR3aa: CASSEGYGYTF
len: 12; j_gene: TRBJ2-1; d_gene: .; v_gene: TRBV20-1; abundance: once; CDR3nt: TGCGGCGTTAGTAGAGTCTACAATGAGCAGTTCTTC; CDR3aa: CGVSRVYNEQFF
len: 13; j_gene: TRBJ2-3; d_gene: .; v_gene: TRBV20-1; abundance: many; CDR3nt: TGCAGTGCTAGAGATCCTGAGTCAGATACGCAGTATTTT; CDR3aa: CSARDPESDTQYF
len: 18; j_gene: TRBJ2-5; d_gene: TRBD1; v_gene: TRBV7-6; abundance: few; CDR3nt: TGTGCCAGCAGCATACGCCACCTGACAGGGGGGGGACAAGAGACCCAGTACTTC; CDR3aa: CASSIRHLTGGGQETQYF
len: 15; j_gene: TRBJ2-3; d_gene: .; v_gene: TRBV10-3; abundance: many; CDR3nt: TGTGCCATCAGTGATCGTCGGACAGGCACAGATACGCAGTATTTT; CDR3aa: CAISDRRTGTDTQYF
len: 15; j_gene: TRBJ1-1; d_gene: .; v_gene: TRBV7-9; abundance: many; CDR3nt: TGTGCCAGCAGCTTAAGCAGGGACGGTGGCACTGAAGCTTTCTTT; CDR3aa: CASSLSRDGGTEAFF
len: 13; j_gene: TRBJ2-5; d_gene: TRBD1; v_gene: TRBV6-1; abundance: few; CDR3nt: TGTGCCATCAGTGGGACAGAGAAAGAGACCCAGTACTTC; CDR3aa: CAISGTEKETQYF